What follows are 2 T cell receptor beta chains derived from one specimen sequenced in a study of cytomegalovirus exposure and HLA in healthy donors. A multiplex PCR was run with 60 Vbeta primers and 13 Jbeta primers. Only in-frame clones appear in the TCRdb table, and some are missing; sequencing was by immunoSEQ multiplex PCR. This sample carries some 80,000 clones, with about 1.1% going to the ten biggest clones. Sequenced input: PBMCs. The source is a woman in her twenties or thirties in good health and CMV-seronegative.

The chain couples TRBV30 to TRBJ1-1; no clear D. The CDR3 covers 14 residues. The V and J ends lost 2 bases and 2 bases respectively, with 12 bases between them. CDR1 is GTSNPN and CDR2 is SVGIG in the germline V gene (reference sequence). The CDR3 DNA follows: TGTGCCTGGAGTTGGGCAGCCCAAAACACTGAAGCTTTCTTT. Protein product: CAWSWAAQNTEAFF.

This chain uses TRBV6-6 with TRBJ1-4, with TRBD1 matching over 7 bases. The CDR3 has 16 residues. Germline trimming cut 0 bases from V and 5 bases from J; bases unmatched to any gene: 6. Germline V gene data show CDR1 as MNHNY and CDR2 as SVGAGI (reference sequence). The CDR3 bases are TGTGCCAGCAGTTACTCCCCGGACAGGCGGAATGAAAAACTGTTTTTT. This encodes CASSYSPDRRNEKLFF.